This T cell receptor (beta chain) was identified during a study of blood T cell repertoires in COVID-19. About the research overall: Samples came from the United States, Italy and Spain, spanning acute and convalescent COVID-19. Sample material is recorded as cDNA or gDNA derived from T cells, B-cell-depleted T cells, or PBMCs.

Trimming cost V 0 bases and J 4 bases, with 13 bases left between them. Germline values: CDR1 MNHEY, CDR2 SVGAGI. The CDR3 has 16 amino acids. Per the study methods: Amplified reference gene primers provided the basis for estimating nucleated cell counts. The data were produced by immunoSEQ multiplex PCR, yet TCRdb's version contains in-frame clones alone and is incomplete. V and J calls and clone size are those listed in that table; D and trimming were worked out from the DNA. In the table there are some 110,000 clones, 80% to 85% of which are singletons. The rearrangement joins TRBV6-5 to TRBJ2-1, with D possibly TRBD1 on 6 matching bases. Sample: peripheral blood. This receptor was identified in a man between 65 and 85 years old with acute or convalescent COVID-19. The CDR3 bases are TGTGCCAGCAGTTACTCGGTGACAGGAGGATACAATGAGCAGTTCTTC. This codes for CASSYSVTGGYNEQFF.